This TCR beta chain was captured by sequencing in a study of blood T cells in healthy people across ages. Combining a sample-barcoded 5' primer with a J-beta primer mix, a second PCR ran for about 7 to 11 cycles. MiXCR was run by TCRdb on the 5' RACE reads, yielding one entry per CDR3 protein. The table has approximately 800,000 distinct CDR3 sequences, approximately 25% seen once. This CDR3 is built from 14 residues. The V gene's germline CDR1 is MNHEY and CDR2 SVGAGI. J was trimmed by 2 bases and V by 6 bases; bases with no gene match: 7. The same sample was also used in a study of T cells of mothers and their children.

The specimen sequenced was blood. This chain links TRBV6-5 with TRBJ2-7, with 7 bases identical to TRBD2. The receptor comes from a boy aged 5 to 17 in good health. The CDR3, as DNA: TGTGCCAGCAGCCCGAGCGGGAATGCCTACGAGCAGTACTTC. Amino acids: CASSPSGNAYEQYF.